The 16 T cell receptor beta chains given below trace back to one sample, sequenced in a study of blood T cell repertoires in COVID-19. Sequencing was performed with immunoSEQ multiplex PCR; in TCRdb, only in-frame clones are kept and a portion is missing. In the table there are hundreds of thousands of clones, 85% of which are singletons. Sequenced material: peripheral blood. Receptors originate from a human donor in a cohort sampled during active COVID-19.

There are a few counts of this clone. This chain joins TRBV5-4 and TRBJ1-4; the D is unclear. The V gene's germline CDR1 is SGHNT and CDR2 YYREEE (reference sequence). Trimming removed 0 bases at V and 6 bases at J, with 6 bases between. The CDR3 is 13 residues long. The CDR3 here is CASSLDRDEKLFF. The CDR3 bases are TGTGCCAGCAGCTTGGACAGAGATGAAAAACTGTTTTTT.

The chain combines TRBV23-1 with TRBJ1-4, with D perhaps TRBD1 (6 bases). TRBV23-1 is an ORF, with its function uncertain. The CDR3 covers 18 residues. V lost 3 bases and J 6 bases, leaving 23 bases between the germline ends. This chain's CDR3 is CASSHRDTSFTRDEKLFF. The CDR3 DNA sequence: TGCGCCAGCAGTCATCGGGACACCTCTTTTACGCGGGATGAAAAACTGTTTTTT.

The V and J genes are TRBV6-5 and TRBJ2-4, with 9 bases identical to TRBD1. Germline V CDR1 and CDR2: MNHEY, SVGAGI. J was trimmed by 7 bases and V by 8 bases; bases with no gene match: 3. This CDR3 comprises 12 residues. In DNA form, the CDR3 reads TGTGCCAGCGGACAGGGGTTGAACATTCAGTACTTC. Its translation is CASGQGLNIQYF.

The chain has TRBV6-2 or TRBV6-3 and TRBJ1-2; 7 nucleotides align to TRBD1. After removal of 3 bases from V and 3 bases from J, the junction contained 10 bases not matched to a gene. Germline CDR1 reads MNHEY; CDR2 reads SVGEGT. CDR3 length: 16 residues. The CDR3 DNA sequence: TGTGCCAGCAGTTATTACATCACAGGGGAGGACTATGGCTACACCTTC. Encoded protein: CASSYYITGEDYGYTF.

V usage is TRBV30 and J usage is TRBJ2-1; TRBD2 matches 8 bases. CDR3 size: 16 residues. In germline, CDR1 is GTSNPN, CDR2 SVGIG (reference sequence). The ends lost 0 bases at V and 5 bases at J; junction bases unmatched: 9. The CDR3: CAWSVDRAGGHNEQFF. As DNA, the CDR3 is TGTGCCTGGAGTGTCGATAGGGCGGGGGGACACAATGAGCAGTTCTTC.

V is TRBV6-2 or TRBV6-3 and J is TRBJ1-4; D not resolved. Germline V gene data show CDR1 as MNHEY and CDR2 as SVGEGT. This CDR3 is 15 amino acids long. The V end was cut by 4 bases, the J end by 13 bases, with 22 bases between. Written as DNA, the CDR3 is TGTGCCAGCAGTTTCCGAGGAACCCTCTTCGAGAGACTGTTTTTT. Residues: CASSFRGTLFERLFF.

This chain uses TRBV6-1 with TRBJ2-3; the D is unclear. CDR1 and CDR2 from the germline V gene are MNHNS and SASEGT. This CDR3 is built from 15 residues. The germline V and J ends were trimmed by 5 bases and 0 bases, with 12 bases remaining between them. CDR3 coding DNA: TGTGCCAGCAGTTCCCGAGGAGCTAGCACAGATACGCAGTATTTT. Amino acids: CASSSRGASTDTQYF.

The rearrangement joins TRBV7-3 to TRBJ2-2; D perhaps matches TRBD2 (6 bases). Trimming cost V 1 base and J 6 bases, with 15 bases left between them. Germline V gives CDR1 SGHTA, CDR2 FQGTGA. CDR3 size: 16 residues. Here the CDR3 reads CASSLIQTSGSGELFF. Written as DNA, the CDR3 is TGTGCCAGCAGCTTAATCCAGACTAGTGGCTCCGGGGAGCTGTTTTTT.

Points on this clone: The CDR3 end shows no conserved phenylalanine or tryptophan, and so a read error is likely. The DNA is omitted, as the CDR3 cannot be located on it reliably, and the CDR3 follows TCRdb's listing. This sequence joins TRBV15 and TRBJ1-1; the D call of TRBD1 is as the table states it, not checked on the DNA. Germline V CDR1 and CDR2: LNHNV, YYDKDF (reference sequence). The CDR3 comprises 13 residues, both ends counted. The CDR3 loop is CATSRDVGQGPRL.

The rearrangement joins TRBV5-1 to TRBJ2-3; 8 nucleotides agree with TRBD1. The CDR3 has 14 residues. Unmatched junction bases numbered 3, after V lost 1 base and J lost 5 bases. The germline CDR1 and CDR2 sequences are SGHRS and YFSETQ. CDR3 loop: CASSLTRGRDTQYF. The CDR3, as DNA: TGCGCCAGCAGCTTGACCAGGGGGCGAGATACGCAGTATTTT.

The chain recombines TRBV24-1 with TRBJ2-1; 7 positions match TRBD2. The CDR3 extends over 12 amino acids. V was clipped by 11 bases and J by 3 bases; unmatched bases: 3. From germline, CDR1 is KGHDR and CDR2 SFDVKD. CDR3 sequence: CAIGRGYNEQFF. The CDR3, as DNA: TGTGCCATAGGGAGGGGCTACAATGAGCAGTTCTTC.

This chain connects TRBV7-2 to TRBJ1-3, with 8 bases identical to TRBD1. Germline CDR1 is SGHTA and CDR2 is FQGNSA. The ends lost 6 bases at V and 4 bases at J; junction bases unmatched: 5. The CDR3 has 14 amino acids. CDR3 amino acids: CASRSGTGGNTIYF. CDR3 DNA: TGTGCCAGCAGATCCGGGACAGGAGGAAACACCATATATTTT.

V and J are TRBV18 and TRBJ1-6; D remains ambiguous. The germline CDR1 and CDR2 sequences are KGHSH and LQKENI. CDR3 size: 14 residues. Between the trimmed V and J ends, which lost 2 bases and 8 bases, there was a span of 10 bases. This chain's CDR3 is CASSPFDNDSPLHF. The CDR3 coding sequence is TGTGCCAGCTCACCATTCGACAATGATTCACCCCTCCACTTT. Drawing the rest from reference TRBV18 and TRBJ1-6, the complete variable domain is NAGVMQNPRHLVRRRGQEARLRCSPMKGHSHVYWYRQLPEEGLKFMVYLQKENIIDESGMPKERFSAEFPKEGPSILRIQQVVRGDSAAYFCASSPFDNDSPLHFGNGTRLTVT.

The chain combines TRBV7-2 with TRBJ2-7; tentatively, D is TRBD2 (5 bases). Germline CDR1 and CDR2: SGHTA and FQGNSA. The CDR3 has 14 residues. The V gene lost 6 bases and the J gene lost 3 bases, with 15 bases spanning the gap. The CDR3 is CASSESGLGYEQYF. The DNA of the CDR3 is TGTGCCAGCAGTGAAAGCGGCCTTGGCTACGAGCAGTACTTC. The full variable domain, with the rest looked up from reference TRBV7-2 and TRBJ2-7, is GAGVSQSPSNKVTEKGKDVELRCDPISGHTALYWYRQSLGQGLEFLIYFQGNSAPDKSGLPSDRFSAERTGGSVSTLTIQRTQQEDSAVYLCASSESGLGYEQYFGPGTRLTVT.

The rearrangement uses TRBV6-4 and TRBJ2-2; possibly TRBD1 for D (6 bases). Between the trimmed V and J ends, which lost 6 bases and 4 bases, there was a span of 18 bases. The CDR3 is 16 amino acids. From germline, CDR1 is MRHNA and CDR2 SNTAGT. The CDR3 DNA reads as TGTGCCAGCAGCCGATTAGGGGGAGTTGCCACCGGGGAGCTGTTTTTT. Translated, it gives CASSRLGGVATGELFF.

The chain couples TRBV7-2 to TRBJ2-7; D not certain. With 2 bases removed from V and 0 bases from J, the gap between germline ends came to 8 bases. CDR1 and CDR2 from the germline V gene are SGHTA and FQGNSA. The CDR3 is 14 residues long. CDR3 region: CASSLIGGSYEQYF. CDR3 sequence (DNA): TGTGCCAGCAGCTTAATAGGCGGCTCCTACGAGCAGTACTTC.